The 27 T cell receptor beta chains below were found in one sample sequenced in a study of cytomegalovirus exposure and HLA in healthy donors. PCR involved 60 Vbeta and 13 Jbeta primers. Clones were sequenced by immunoSEQ multiplex PCR, and TCRdb holds only the in-frame ones, with some missing. The repertoire consists of 150,000 to 200,000 clones, with about 76% occurring once and the leading ten covering approximately 1.4%. The sequenced material came from PBMCs. Receptors originate from a woman between 45 and 60 years old in good health and CMV-seronegative.

The chain employs TRBV19 and TRBJ2-1; unclear D gene. Trimming removed 2 bases from V and 7 bases from J, with 9 bases in between. This CDR3 has 13 residues. Germline lookup yields CDR1 LNHDA and CDR2 SQIVND (reference sequence). This CDR3 is CASSIYIGNEQFF. As DNA, the CDR3 is TGTGCCAGTAGTATATACATCGGGAATGAGCAGTTCTTC.

This rearrangement joins TRBV5-8 to TRBJ2-5, with TRBD1 matching over 7 bases. The germline V gene encodes CDR1 SGHTS and CDR2 YDEGEE. The CDR3 extends over 15 amino acids. The ends lost 3 bases at V and 4 bases at J; junction bases unmatched: 9. In DNA, the CDR3 is TGTGCCAGCAGCTCGCTCACCCGACAGGGAGAGACCCAGTACTTC. It specifies CASSSLTRQGETQYF. The full variable domain, rest sourced from reference TRBV5-8 and TRBJ2-5, is EAGVTQSPTHLIKTRGQQATLRCSPISGHTSVYWYQQALGLGLQFLLWYDEGEERNRGNFPPRFSGRQFPNYSSELNVNALELEDSALYLCASSSLTRQGETQYFGPGTRLLVL.

The rearrangement uses TRBV29-1 and TRBJ2-7; TRBD2 is a possible D gene (5 bases). Germline lookup yields CDR1 SQVTM and CDR2 ANQGSEA. The CDR3 spans 11 residues. Trimming cost V 6 bases and J 4 bases, with 10 bases left between them. CDR3 sequence: CSVKPGYEQYF. In nucleotides, the CDR3 is TGCAGCGTCAAGCCGGGATACGAGCAGTACTTC.

This chain joins TRBV5-6 and TRBJ2-1, with D possibly matching TRBD1 (5 bases). Germline V gene sequence: CDR1 SGHDT, CDR2 YYEEEE. V was shortened by 1 base and J by 2 bases, with 13 bases between the two germline ends. This CDR3 is 16 amino acids long. The CDR3 DNA sequence: TGTGCCAGCAGCTTGAGGTCTGGGGCCCCCTACAATGAGCAGTTCTTC. Translating gives CASSLRSGAPYNEQFF.

The chain recombines TRBV29-1 with TRBJ2-2; possible D gene TRBD2, 7 bases. The CDR3 has 16 residues. From germline, CDR1 is SQVTM and CDR2 ANQGSEA. CDR3 protein: CNGGRWGGEVTGELFF. In DNA form, the CDR3 reads TGCAACGGCGGGCGATGGGGGGGCGAAGTCACCGGGGAGCTGTTTTTT.

V and J are TRBV7-3 and TRBJ2-2; D perhaps matches TRBD1 (5 bases). V lost 5 bases and J 5 bases, leaving 15 bases between the germline ends. The germline V gene has CDR1 SGHTA and CDR2 FQGTGA. This CDR3 comprises 15 residues. The CDR3 loop is CASSPSRVETGELFF. The CDR3 nucleotides are TGTGCCAGCAGCCCGAGCAGGGTAGAAACCGGGGAGCTGTTTTTT.

The gene calls are TRBV6-5 and TRBJ1-1; a possible D gene is TRBD1 (5 bases). Trimming removed 8 bases at V and 0 bases at J, with 7 bases between. CDR3 size: 12 residues. CDR1 and CDR2 (germline): MNHEY, SVGAGI. This CDR3 is CASGGVNTEAFF. The CDR3 nucleotides are TGTGCCAGCGGAGGGGTGAACACTGAAGCTTTCTTT.

The V gene is TRBV7-9, the J gene TRBJ2-1, with 13 positions matching TRBD2. The CDR3 has 16 residues. V trimming: 5 bases; J trimming: 7 bases; junction bases outside the gene matches: 8. Germline loops: CDR1 SEHNR, CDR2 FQNEAQ (reference sequence). The CDR3 region has the DNA TGTGCCAGCAGCCCCAGACTAGCGGGAGGTCTAAATGAGCAGTTCTTC. Encoded protein: CASSPRLAGGLNEQFF. Full variable domain (remainder filled in from reference TRBV7-9 and TRBJ2-1): DTGVSQNPRHKITKRGQNVTFRCDPISEHNRLYWYRQTLGQGPEFLTYFQNEAQLEKSRLLSDRFSAERPKGSFSTLEIQRTEQGDSAMYLCASSPRLAGGLNEQFFGPGTRLTVL.

The rearrangement uses TRBV6-5 and TRBJ2-7; TRBD2 is a possible D gene (6 bases). V was cut by 2 bases and J by 2 bases, with 16 bases left in between. Looked up from germline, CDR1 is MNHEY and CDR2 is SVGAGI. The CDR3 spans 16 residues. CDR3 protein: CASSYDRDGRAYEQYF. DNA for the CDR3: TGTGCCAGCAGTTACGACCGGGACGGGAGAGCCTACGAGCAGTACTTC.

The V gene is TRBV13, the J gene TRBJ1-1, with D tentatively TRBD1 (6 bases). CDR3 length: 18 residues. V lost 0 bases, J lost 5 bases, and 22 bases lay in between. The germline V gene has CDR1 PRHDT and CDR2 FYEKMQ (reference sequence). CDR3 protein: CASSLGPVVGGLGTEAFF. The CDR3 nucleotides are TGTGCCAGCAGCTTAGGCCCCGTCGTCGGGGGGCTGGGAACTGAAGCTTTCTTT.

V and J are TRBV5-6 and TRBJ1-5; weak D call: TRBD1 (5 bases). CDR1 SGHDT and CDR2 YYEEEE come from the germline V gene. Trimming took off 3 bases at V and 4 bases at J, with 11 bases between the two ends. CDR3 length: 14 amino acids. CDR3 sequence (DNA): TGTGCCAGCAGCTCCGGGACTCTTAATCAGCCCCAGCATTTT. This gives the protein CASSSGTLNQPQHF.

The table lists this clone with a few counts. The CDR3 DNA reads TGTGCCACCAGCACCGACAGGGCGAACACTGAAGCTTTCTTT. Translating it yields CATSTDRANTEAFF. J is TRBJ1-1 and V is TRBV15; TRBD1 aligns across 7 bases. CDR1 is LNHNV and CDR2 is YYDKDF in the germline V gene (reference sequence). The J segment lost 1 base and the V segment lost 4 bases, leaving 3 bases of the junction unmatched. The CDR3 length is 14 residues.

This clone was counted only a few times. V usage is TRBV2 and J usage is TRBJ1-2; the match to TRBD1 covers 12 bases. V lost 7 bases to trimming and J lost 4 bases; unmatched junction nucleotides: 10. This CDR3 spans 16 amino acids. Looked up from germline, CDR1 is SNHLY and CDR2 is FYNNEI. Written as DNA, the CDR3 is TGTGCCAGCATTAATCCGGGACAGGGGGCTGGCTATGGCTACACCTTC. Translating gives CASINPGQGAGYGYTF.

This clone was counted between two and nine times. The chain has TRBV19 and TRBJ1-6; D not certain. The V end lost 4 bases, the J end lost 10 bases, and 11 bases lay between the germline ends. The CDR3 consists of 13 residues. Per the germline V gene, CDR1 is LNHDA and CDR2 is SQIVND (reference sequence). CDR3 coding DNA: TGTGCCAGTAGTACCCAGCGGGGATCACCCCTCCACTTT. Translated: CASSTQRGSPLHF.

The chain combines TRBV7-2 with TRBJ2-5; D possibly corresponds to TRBD2 (6 bases). This CDR3 is 14 amino acids long. Deletions cut 1 base from V and 5 bases from J, with 11 bases between. Germline assignment: CDR1 SGHTA and CDR2 FQGNSA. The CDR3 DNA reads as TGTGCCAGCAGCTTAGGCGGGGTTAGGGAGACCCAGTACTTC. Its protein is CASSLGGVRETQYF.

This chain connects TRBV7-2 to TRBJ2-2, with 9 bases lining up with TRBD2. The J segment lost 5 bases and the V segment lost 7 bases, leaving 8 bases of the junction unmatched. Germline loops: CDR1 SGHTA, CDR2 FQGNSA. The CDR3 is made up of 15 amino acids. DNA of the CDR3: TGTGCCAGCACGCGGGTGGCGGGAGGGACCGGGGAGCTGTTTTTT. This encodes CASTRVAGGTGELFF.

The chain has TRBV7-9 and TRBJ1-5; 9 bases are a match to TRBD1. This CDR3 has 15 residues. Trimming at V came to 5 bases and at J to 4 bases, leaving 6 bases not matched to a gene. Germline V gene data show CDR1 as SEHNR and CDR2 as FQNEAQ (reference sequence). The CDR3 protein is CASSGRGTGNQPQHF. In DNA form, the CDR3 reads TGTGCCAGCAGCGGCCGCGGGACAGGGAATCAGCCCCAGCATTTT.

V and J are TRBV14 and TRBJ1-1, with no clear D. The V gene lost 5 bases and the J gene lost 0 bases, with 7 bases spanning the gap. The CDR3 has 13 residues. CDR1 SGHDN and CDR2 FVKESK come from the germline V gene. CDR3 DNA: TGTGCCAGCAGCTTAAATCTGAACACTGAAGCTTTCTTT. Protein product: CASSLNLNTEAFF.

The gene calls are TRBV4-3 and TRBJ2-1, with D maybe TRBD2 (6 bases). In germline, CDR1 is LGHNA, CDR2 YSLEER. This CDR3 contains 18 residues. V shed 0 bases and J shed 0 bases, with 15 bases lying between them. Here the CDR3 reads CASSQDSAGKSSYNEQFF. For the CDR3, the DNA is TGCGCCAGCAGCCAAGATAGTGCGGGGAAGAGCTCCTACAATGAGCAGTTCTTC.

This clone has more than one count but fewer than ten. The CDR3 spells CASSPQAGNTEAFF. The CDR3 nucleotides read TGTGCCAGCAGCCCCCAGGCAGGGAACACTGAAGCTTTCTTT. The rearrangement uses TRBV14 and TRBJ1-1; no clear D. This CDR3 has 14 residues. The germline CDR1 and CDR2 sequences are SGHDN and FVKESK. V gave up 4 bases and J gave up 1 base, with 10 bases separating them.

The chain combines TRBV15 with TRBJ1-2, with TRBD1 matching over 10 bases. CDR1 is LNHNV and CDR2 is YYDKDF in the germline V gene (reference sequence). V lost 3 bases, J lost 7 bases, and 5 bases stayed unmatched. This CDR3 spans 14 amino acids. The CDR3 loop reads CATSRDRGTSGYTF. The DNA for the CDR3 is TGTGCCACCAGCAGGGACAGGGGGACAAGTGGCTACACCTTC.

This clone was seen just once. The J gene is TRBJ2-1, the V gene TRBV5-1; no clear D gene. Germline loops: CDR1 SGHRS, CDR2 YFSETQ. V was trimmed by 0 bases and J by 2 bases, leaving 9 bases between them. This CDR3 comprises 15 residues. Here the CDR3 reads CASSLGDFTYNEQFF. CDR3 DNA sequence: TGCGCCAGCAGCTTGGGAGACTTTACCTACAATGAGCAGTTCTTC.

The chain couples TRBV4-2 to TRBJ1-2; tentatively, D is TRBD1 (6 bases). V lost 0 bases and J lost 4, with 15 bases in between. Germline V CDR1 and CDR2: LGHNA, YNFKEQ. This CDR3 is 16 amino acids long. The CDR3 coding sequence is TGTGCCAGCAGCCAAGACAGAGGACAGAAGACCTATGGCTACACCTTC. Its translation is CASSQDRGQKTYGYTF.

This rearrangement joins TRBV4-3 to TRBJ2-7; D gene ambiguous. From germline, CDR1 is LGHNA and CDR2 YSLEER. The CDR3 loop spans 14 amino acids. V was pared by 2 bases and J by 3 bases, with 11 bases between. CDR3 in amino acids: CASSQSGTFYEQYF. DNA of the CDR3: TGCGCCAGCAGCCAATCAGGCACCTTCTACGAGCAGTACTTC.

This clone was detected a few times. The rearrangement uses TRBV4-3 and TRBJ1-2, with TRBD1 matching 8 bases. The germline CDR1 and CDR2 sequences are LGHNA and YSLEER. The V segment lost 5 bases and the J segment 4 bases; nucleotides outside the gene matches: 9. The length of the CDR3 is 15 residues. CDR3 loop: CASSALQGGVYGYTF. CDR3 coding DNA: TGCGCCAGCAGCGCCCTACAGGGGGGTGTCTATGGCTACACCTTC.

CDR3 protein: CASSSPKTQGAQDQYF. CDR3 coding DNA: TGTGCCAGCAGTTCGCCTAAAACCCAGGGGGCCCAAGACCAGTACTTC. The chain is built from TRBV6-5 and TRBJ2-5; 8 bases are shared with TRBD1. CDR1 is MNHEY and CDR2 is SVGAGI in the germline V gene. This CDR3 region has 16 residues. The junction had 17 bases not matched to a gene; V was cut back by 4 bases and J by 10 bases.

The chain combines TRBV19 with TRBJ2-5; 9 bases align to TRBD2. CDR1 and CDR2 from the germline V gene are LNHDA and SQIVND (reference sequence). The CDR3 has 14 amino acids. V shed 5 bases and J 5 bases; nucleotides not matched to a gene: 6. The CDR3 here is CASSWGLAAETQYF. The CDR3 nucleotides read TGTGCCAGTAGTTGGGGACTAGCCGCTGAGACCCAGTACTTC.